One and the same sample provided the 24 T cell receptor beta chains below, sequenced in a study of regulatory T cells in long-lasting Graves disease. Documented time point: persistent/refractory GD, antithyroid drugs over 5 years with positive TRAb. PBMC RNA was the source of the TCR library. The TCR beta library used iRepertoire HTBI primers with Arm-PCR amplification of CDR3. TCRdb reprocessed the multiplex PCR reads via MiXCR and lists one record per CDR3 protein. Of hundreds of thousands of distinct CDR3 sequences in the sample, approximately 23% were seen once. Specimen: peripheral blood mononuclear cells (PBMCs), collected when the disease was refractory, from a patient treated with antithyroid drugs. Receptor source: a female donor with Graves disease.

The chain has TRBV4-3 and TRBJ1-2, with 9 bases lining up with TRBD1. The CDR3 is 15 amino acids. The V gene's germline CDR1 is LGHNA and CDR2 YSLEER. Trimming cost V 0 bases and J 7 bases; bases outside gene matches: 6. The CDR3 region is CASSQEGQGLSGYTF. CDR3 coding DNA: TGCGCCAGCAGCCAAGAGGGACAGGGACTATCTGGCTACACCTTC.

The sample holds a few counts of this clonotype. The rearrangement joins TRBV20-1 to TRBJ1-1; D perhaps matches TRBD1 (6 bases). The germline gives CDR1 DFQATT, CDR2 SNEGSKA (reference sequence). The CDR3 length is 13 residues. V was shortened by 4 bases and J by 6 bases, with 15 bases between the two germline ends. CDR3 in amino acids: CSATRTAAPEAFF. Written as DNA, the CDR3 is TGCAGTGCTACAAGGACAGCTGCACCTGAAGCTTTCTTT.

Only a few counts were recorded for this clonotype. V and J are TRBV20-1 and TRBJ2-3; TRBD2 matches at 13 bases. The CDR3 spans 14 residues. Per germline, CDR1 DFQATT and CDR2 SNEGSKA (reference sequence). J lost 5 bases, V lost 6 bases, and 5 bases had no gene match. CDR3 in DNA: TGCAGTGCACCCGGGACTAGCGGGAAAGATACGCAGTATTTT. This translates into CSAPGTSGKDTQYF.

The genes are TRBV25-1 and TRBJ2-2; D unclear. This CDR3 comprises 14 residues. Trimming cost V 1 base and J 6 bases, with 9 bases left between them. CDR1 MGHDK and CDR2 SYGVNS come from the germline V gene. As DNA, the CDR3 is TGTGCCAGCAGTGAATGGGCGGACGCCGGGGAGCTGTTTTTT. It translates to CASSEWADAGELFF. Drawing the rest from reference TRBV25-1 and TRBJ2-2, the complete variable domain is EADIYQTPRYLVIGTGKKITLECSQTMGHDKMYWYQQDPGMELHLIHYSYGVNSTEKGDLSSESTVSRIRTEHFPLTLESARPSHTSQYLCASSEWADAGELFFGEGSRLTVL.

The sample holds a few counts of this clonotype. Given a much more abundant clone one base away, this may be a read error. The rearrangement links TRBV6-1 to TRBJ1-1, with unresolved D. Trimming pared 7 bases from V and 0 bases from J, leaving 9 bases between. Per germline, CDR1 MNHNS and CDR2 SASEGT. There are 13 residues in the CDR3. CDR3 region: CASTKALNTEAFF. CDR3 sequence (DNA): TGTGCCAGCACCAAAGCACTGAACACTGAAGCTTTCTTT.

This clonotype was recorded many times. The rearrangement uses TRBV6-1 and TRBJ1-6; TRBD1 is a possible D gene (5 bases). Trimming stripped 8 bases from V and 8 bases from J, with 7 bases between. CDR3 length: 11 residues. CDR1 is MNHNS and CDR2 is SASEGT in the germline V gene. CDR3 residues: CASGGDSPLHF. The CDR3 DNA follows: TGTGCCAGCGGGGGAGATTCACCCCTCCACTTT.

This clonotype was observed many times. The CDR3 DNA reads as TGCAGTGCTACCCCAGGCCCCAAACTCTATGGCTACACCTTC. Protein sequence: CSATPGPKLYGYTF. The chain carries TRBV20-1 and TRBJ1-2; D not certain. Per germline, CDR1 DFQATT and CDR2 SNEGSKA (reference sequence). This CDR3 comprises 14 residues. Deletions cut 4 bases from V and 4 bases from J, with 16 bases between.

The gene calls are TRBV6-8 and TRBJ2-3, with TRBD2 identical over 12 bases. J lost 3 bases, V lost 4 bases, and 11 bases had no gene match. Germline V CDR1 and CDR2: MNHGY, SAAAGT. The length of the CDR3 is 18 residues. The CDR3 sequence is CASSSSSSGRAGTDTQYF. CDR3 DNA sequence: TGTGCCAGCAGTTCTTCCTCTAGCGGGAGGGCCGGTACAGATACGCAGTATTTT.

This clonotype showed up many times. The chain carries TRBV28 and TRBJ1-1; D gene uncertain. The CDR3 extends over 11 amino acids. The V end lost 5 bases, the J end lost 13 bases, and 14 bases lay between the germline ends. Germline values: CDR1 MDHEN, CDR2 SYDVKM. CDR3 amino acids: CASSAHEVFFF. The CDR3 region has the DNA TGTGCCAGCAGTGCGCACGAGGTTTTTTTCTTT.

This clonotype was counted many times. The CDR3: CASSPVDYGYTF. The DNA of the CDR3 is TGTGCCAGCAGCCCGGTAGACTATGGCTACACCTTC. V gene TRBV12-3 or TRBV12-4 combines with J gene TRBJ1-2; D is unresolved. This CDR3 spans 12 amino acids. The V end lost 6 bases, the J end lost 3 bases, and 8 bases lay between the germline ends.

This chain connects TRBV5-1 to TRBJ2-2, with D possibly being TRBD1 (7 bases). This CDR3 is 15 amino acids long. Deletions cut 4 bases from V and 4 bases from J, with 14 bases between. Germline-derived CDR1 and CDR2 are SGHRS and YFSETQ. The CDR3 DNA is TGCGCCAGCAGCGCGGGACAGACAATCACCGGGGAGCTGTTTTTT. The encoded protein is CASSAGQTITGELFF.

This clonotype was found many times. This chain uses TRBV29-1 with TRBJ1-2; D perhaps matches TRBD1 (6 bases). Germline CDR1 is SQVTM and CDR2 is ANQGSEA. The CDR3 extends over 12 amino acids. V dropped 3 bases and J dropped 4 bases, with 9 bases sitting between them. CDR3 region: CSVDSRGYGYTF. The CDR3 nucleotides read TGCAGCGTTGATTCCAGGGGCTATGGCTACACCTTC.

The rearrangement joins TRBV7-2 to TRBJ2-2; D remains ambiguous. Germline assignment: CDR1 SGHTA and CDR2 FQGNSA. Trimming left V 3 bases short and J 7 bases short, with 12 bases between. This CDR3 has 14 amino acids. The CDR3 DNA is TGTGCCAGCAGCTTCCGGACCCCCCGCGGGGAGCTGTTTTTT. Protein sequence: CASSFRTPRGELFF.

This clonotype has just a few counts. This rearrangement joins TRBV30 to TRBJ2-5; perhaps TRBD2 as D (6 bases). CDR1 GTSNPN and CDR2 SVGIG come from the germline V gene (reference sequence). The CDR3 covers 13 residues. V dropped 2 bases and J dropped 6 bases, with 13 bases sitting between them. The CDR3 here is CAWSKAGRQTQYF. CDR3 sequence (DNA): TGTGCCTGGAGTAAGGCAGGGAGGCAGACCCAGTACTTC.

This chain joins TRBV5-1 and TRBJ2-2, with D possibly being TRBD1 (5 bases). CDR1 and CDR2 from the germline V gene are SGHRS and YFSETQ. Trimming removed 2 bases from V and 5 bases from J, with 13 bases in between. The CDR3 length is 15 residues. The CDR3 sequence: CASSLDSFGTGELFF. The DNA of the CDR3 is TGCGCCAGCAGCTTAGACAGTTTTGGGACCGGGGAGCTGTTTTTT.

J is TRBJ1-4 and V is TRBV15; D is possibly TRBD1 (5 bases). Germline CDR1 is LNHNV and CDR2 is YYDKDF (reference sequence). Trimming left V 1 base short and J 2 bases short, with 14 bases between. The CDR3 consists of 17 residues. The CDR3 is CATSRVAGGATNEKLFF. The CDR3 bases are TGTGCCACCAGCAGAGTTGCAGGAGGGGCGACTAATGAAAAACTGTTTTTT.

The chain is built from TRBV13 and TRBJ1-1, with D hard to call. Germline V gene sequence: CDR1 PRHDT, CDR2 FYEKMQ (reference sequence). The V gene lost 3 bases and the J gene lost 2 bases, with 28 bases spanning the gap. This CDR3 has 20 amino acids. The CDR3 DNA follows: TGTGCCAGCAGCTTCCTCGACCCGGACGGGGATCGAGGACCAAACACTGAAGCTTTCTTT. It codes for CASSFLDPDGDRGPNTEAFF.

This clonotype was seen many times. The rearrangement joins TRBV28 to TRBJ2-7; possible D gene TRBD1, 8 bases. The CDR3 loop spans 14 amino acids. V gave up 6 bases and J gave up 2 bases, with 14 bases separating them. Germline V gene lookup returns CDR1 MDHEN and CDR2 SYDVKM. The DNA for the CDR3 is TGTGCCAGCAGCCCTACAGGGGGGGCCTACGAGCAGTACTTC. Residues: CASSPTGGAYEQYF.

This chain joins TRBV12-3 or TRBV12-4 and TRBJ2-1; the D call may be TRBD1 or TRBD2 (5 bases each). The CDR3 is made up of 16 amino acids. Trimming took off 4 bases at V and 7 bases at J, with 20 bases between the two ends. The CDR3 reads CASSWGSGGRVNEQFF. In DNA, the CDR3 is TGTGCCAGCAGTTGGGGGAGTGGTGGCAGGGTAAATGAGCAGTTCTTC.

About this clonotype itself: One junction end does not reproduce the germline sequence, and a read error may be involved. J is TRBJ1-3 and V is TRBV5-1; D remains unclear. The CDR3 loop spans 16 amino acids. Germline V lookup: CDR1 SGHRS, CDR2 YFSETQ. CDR3 protein: CASSLSSGYSGSTIYF. The CDR3 DNA follows: TGCGCCAGCAGCTTGAGTTCAGGTTACTCTGGAAGCACCATATATTTT.

The chain employs TRBV5-1 and TRBJ1-1; D ambiguous. Trimming cost V 2 bases and J 3 bases, with 14 bases left between them. Germline V gene lookup returns CDR1 SGHRS and CDR2 YFSETQ. The CDR3 totals 15 residues. CDR3 amino acids: CASSFISGGDTEAFF. As DNA, the CDR3 is TGCGCCAGCAGCTTCATTAGCGGTGGGGACACTGAAGCTTTCTTT.

This clonotype was seen repeatedly, ten times or more. The chain uses TRBV28 and TRBJ2-7, with D perhaps given as TRBD1 or TRBD2 (6 bases each). The germline V gene encodes CDR1 MDHEN and CDR2 SYDVKM. The CDR3 loop spans 14 amino acids. Deletions cut 11 bases from V and 6 bases from J, with 23 bases between. The DNA for the CDR3 is TGTGCCGGACAAACAGGAGGGGGGAAAAGCGAGCAGTACTTC. Its protein product is CAGQTGGGKSEQYF.

The rearrangement joins TRBV12-3 or TRBV12-4 to TRBJ2-7; D gene uncertain. Trimming left V 6 bases short and J 6 bases short, with 9 bases between. The CDR3 loop spans 11 amino acids. The CDR3 DNA sequence: TGTGCCAGCAGCCGTACACGCGAGCAGTACTTC. Protein product: CASSRTREQYF.

This clonotype was seen at least ten times. This chain links TRBV20-1 with TRBJ2-7; 12 positions match TRBD2. CDR3 size: 15 residues. Trimming cost V 5 bases and J 3 bases; bases outside gene matches: 8. CDR1 DFQATT and CDR2 SNEGSKA come from the germline V gene (reference sequence). The CDR3 DNA reads as TGCAGTGCTCTCCCTCCGGGACTAGCGGGCTACGAGCAGTACTTC. Translation gives CSALPPGLAGYEQYF.